This is a list of T cell receptor beta chains from one sample in a study of cytomegalovirus exposure and HLA in healthy donors. Produced via immunoSEQ multiplex PCR; TCRdb's table is partial and in-frame only. The table has roughly 220,000 clones, more than 65% seen once. Sequenced sample: PBMCs. The receptors here all came from a man over 45 in good health and CMV-seronegative. CDR3s include the opening cysteine and the closing phenylalanine or tryptophan. A D gene is named only where the DNA matches it firmly. Clone size is given for some rows only: seen once, a few or many times, or a class if the clone is expanded.

CDR3 protein: CASSLDRVQETQYF
CDR3 DNA: TGCGCCAGCAGCTTGGATCGGGTCCAAGAGACCCAGTACTTC
D gene: -
CDR3 length: 14
V gene: TRBV5-1
clone size: -
J gene: TRBJ2-5

CDR3 protein: CASSRGLAGHTGELFF
CDR3 DNA: TGCGCCAGCAGCAGAGGACTAGCGGGACACACCGGGGAGCTGTTTTTT
D gene: TRBD2
CDR3 length: 16
V gene: TRBV4-1
clone size: -
J gene: TRBJ2-2

CDR3 protein: CASSQLTSGSDEQYF
CDR3 DNA: TGCGCCAGCAGCCAACTTACTAGCGGGAGTGACGAGCAGTACTTC
D gene: TRBD2
CDR3 length: 15
V gene: TRBV4-1
clone size: few
J gene: TRBJ2-7

CDR3 protein: CASSLNPGLFIEQFF
CDR3 DNA: TGCGCCAGCAGCTTAAACCCGGGACTTTTTATTGAGCAGTTCTTC
D gene: -
CDR3 length: 15
V gene: TRBV5-1
clone size: -
J gene: TRBJ2-1

CDR3 protein: CASSYSYRYSNQPQHF
CDR3 DNA: TGTGCCAGCAGTTACTCATACAGGTATAGCAATCAGCCCCAGCATTTT
D gene: -
CDR3 length: 16
V gene: TRBV6-5
clone size: -
J gene: TRBJ1-5

CDR3 protein: CASSKYALKNMNTEAFF
CDR3 DNA: TGTGCCAGTAGTAAGTACGCCCTTAAGAACATGAACACTGAAGCTTTCTTT
D gene: -
CDR3 length: 17
V gene: TRBV19
clone size: -
J gene: TRBJ1-1

CDR3 protein: CASSLLNSYEQYF
CDR3 DNA: TGCGCCAGCAGCTTGCTTAACAGCTACGAGCAGTACTTC
D gene: -
CDR3 length: 13
V gene: TRBV5-1
clone size: -
J gene: TRBJ2-7

CDR3 protein: CASSSSPLLAGVEKQYF
CDR3 DNA: TGTGCCAGCAGCTCCTCTCCTCTACTAGCGGGAGTAGAGAAGCAGTACTTC
D gene: TRBD2
CDR3 length: 17
V gene: TRBV7-2
clone size: -
J gene: TRBJ2-7

CDR3 protein: CASSYSWGGGYTF
CDR3 DNA: TGTGCCAGCAGTTACTCATGGGGGGGTGGCTACACCTTC
D gene: -
CDR3 length: 13
V gene: TRBV6-5
clone size: -
J gene: TRBJ1-2

CDR3 protein: CASSLRLAGATDTQYF
CDR3 DNA: TGTGCCAGCAGCTTGCGACTAGCGGGAGCCACAGATACGCAGTATTTT
D gene: TRBD2
CDR3 length: 16
V gene: TRBV9
clone size: -
J gene: TRBJ2-3

CDR3 protein: CASSLGRGRIYQETQYF
CDR3 DNA: TGTGCCAGCAGCTTAGGGCGAGGCAGAATTTACCAAGAGACCCAGTACTTC
D gene: -
CDR3 length: 17
V gene: TRBV7-9
clone size: few
J gene: TRBJ2-5

CDR3 protein: CASSESGQGALHYGYTF
CDR3 DNA: TGTGCCAGCAGCGAGTCGGGACAGGGGGCTCTTCACTATGGCTACACCTTC
D gene: TRBD1
CDR3 length: 17
V gene: TRBV5-4
clone size: -
J gene: TRBJ1-2

CDR3 protein: CASRMSGSTDTQYF
CDR3 DNA: TGTGCCAGCAGGATGAGCGGAAGCACAGATACGCAGTATTTT
D gene: -
CDR3 length: 14
V gene: TRBV6-1
clone size: -
J gene: TRBJ2-3

CDR3 protein: CASRISRGAHEQYF
CDR3 DNA: TGTGCCAGCAGAATCAGCCGGGGGGCCCACGAGCAGTACTTC
D gene: -
CDR3 length: 14
V gene: TRBV21-1
clone size: once
J gene: TRBJ2-7

CDR3 protein: CASREQGRETQYF
CDR3 DNA: TGTGCCAGCCGTGAACAGGGGAGAGAGACCCAGTACTTC
D gene: TRBD1
CDR3 length: 13
V gene: TRBV28
clone size: -
J gene: TRBJ2-5

CDR3 protein: CASRVRGETQYF
CDR3 DNA: TGTGCCAGCAGGGTCAGGGGGGAGACCCAGTACTTC
D gene: TRBD1
CDR3 length: 12
V gene: TRBV6-6
clone size: -
J gene: TRBJ2-5

CDR3 protein: CASSLVAGYSTDTQYF
CDR3 DNA: TGTGCCAGCAGCTTGGTGGCGGGATATAGCACAGATACGCAGTATTTT
D gene: -
CDR3 length: 16
V gene: TRBV7-2
clone size: once
J gene: TRBJ2-3

CDR3 protein: CASSLAYERRTLKETQYF
CDR3 DNA: TGTGCCAGCAGCTTAGCCTACGAGCGGAGAACATTAAAAGAGACCCAGTACTTC
D gene: -
CDR3 length: 18
V gene: TRBV7-9
clone size: few
J gene: TRBJ2-5

CDR3 protein: CASSVNRDIAYEQYF
CDR3 DNA: TGTGCCAGCAGCGTCAACCGGGACATCGCCTACGAGCAGTACTTC
D gene: -
CDR3 length: 15
V gene: TRBV27
clone size: -
J gene: TRBJ2-7

CDR3 protein: CASTQRQAWTAKNIQYF
CDR3 DNA: TGTGCCAGCACCCAGCGGCAGGCCTGGACAGCCAAAAACATTCAGTACTTC
D gene: -
CDR3 length: 17
V gene: TRBV11-2
clone size: -
J gene: TRBJ2-4

CDR3 protein: CASSQDAYVPGQSHSNQPQHF
CDR3 DNA: TGTGCCAGCAGCCAAGACGCCTACGTCCCGGGACAGAGTCATAGCAATCAGCCCCAGCATTTT
D gene: TRBD1
CDR3 length: 21
V gene: TRBV4-2
clone size: -
J gene: TRBJ1-5

CDR3 protein: CASSLTGTGITEAFF
CDR3 DNA: TGTGCCAGCAGTCTTACCGGGACAGGGATCACTGAAGCTTTCTTT
D gene: TRBD1
CDR3 length: 15
V gene: TRBV6-1
clone size: -
J gene: TRBJ1-1

CDR3 protein: CASHSSYEQYF
CDR3 DNA: TGTGCCAGCCATAGCTCCTACGAGCAGTACTTC
D gene: -
CDR3 length: 11
V gene: TRBV28
clone size: -
J gene: TRBJ2-7

CDR3 protein: CASQGFTNEKLFF
CDR3 DNA: TGTGCCAGCCAGGGGTTCACTAATGAAAAACTGTTTTTT
D gene: -
CDR3 length: 13
V gene: TRBV6-5
clone size: -
J gene: TRBJ1-4